What follows is one T cell receptor (beta chain) and its context. Its target is unknown. This CDR3 comprises 17 residues. Germline V lookup: CDR1 MGHRA, CDR2 YSYEKL. V was pared by 0 bases and J by 5 bases, with 19 bases between. These data are taken from a study of cytotoxic CD8 clonotypes in ibrutinib-treated CLL. Study background: Average yields of 255,043 productive templates and tens of thousands of productive rearrangements characterized the samples.

Study-wide points: Sample timing was unmatched between remission and later-progressing patients; lymph nodes unstudied.

Generated by immunoSEQ multiplex PCR, the TCRdb table keeps only in-frame clones and is missing some. The sample contains more than 300,000 clones, 70% to 80% of which appear only once. The V gene is TRBV4-1, the J gene TRBJ1-1; D call uncertain. Sequenced here: PBMCs, sampled before ibrutinib treatment. The clonotype was recovered from a human donor with chronic lymphocytic leukemia. In DNA, the CDR3 is TGCGCCAGCAGCCAAGACCTGCCGGAGGGTTTAATAACTGAAGCTTTCTTT. Encoded protein: CASSQDLPEGLITEAFF.